This TCR beta chain was sequenced during a study of OX40 agonist ivuxolimab in advanced cancers. Across the whole study: Two cutaneous melanoma patients and one hepatocellular carcinoma patient, three in all, had partial responses.

The method was immunoSEQ multiplex PCR; TCRdb's version includes in-frame clones alone and lacks a portion of them. The sample shows tens of thousands of clones, approximately 79% of them seen only once. Exclusion applied to patients with autoimmune disease history or systemic immunosuppression. The receptor was isolated from an adult with an advanced solid tumor such as melanoma, head and neck, liver or kidney cancer. Here the sequenced sample was CD4+ or CD8+ T cells sorted from blood, taken in a trial of the OX40 agonist ivuxolimab.

The CDR3, as DNA: TGCGCCAGCAGCTTGACGAAGGATGAAGCTTTCTTT. Protein: CASSLTKDEAFF. J is TRBJ1-1 and V is TRBV5-1, with D uncertain. The germline V gene encodes CDR1 SGHRS and CDR2 YFSETQ. Trimming removed 1 base from V and 7 bases from J, with 8 bases in between. The CDR3 covers 12 residues.